This TCR beta chain is drawn from a study of cytomegalovirus exposure and HLA in healthy donors. Remarks on this clone: Its specificity is not known.

Trimming left V 9 bases short and J 4 bases short, with 13 bases between. This CDR3 region has 12 residues. CDR1 and CDR2 from the germline V gene are MDHEN and SYDVKM. Whole-study findings and limits: TCR beta chains numbering 150 to 200 were designated cytomegalovirus-associated. A later analysis showed that HLA-associated TCR beta chains had undergone more clonal expansion than equally common others. A missense DCLRE1C variant was associated with V- and J-gene trimming of TCR beta chains in a later analysis, and an independent cohort replicated the association.

Primers included in the PCR were 60 Vbeta and 13 Jbeta primers. The repertoire was sequenced with immunoSEQ multiplex PCR; TCRdb's copy has only in-frame clones and lacks some. In the table there are 130,000 to 150,000 clones, 65% to 85% of which are singletons. The chain joins TRBV28 to TRBJ2-7; D remains ambiguous. The sample was PBMCs. The clonotype was recovered from a woman aged 40 to 50 in good health and CMV-seropositive. Here the CDR3 DNA reads TGTGCCAGTGCACTACCTCGATACGAGCAGTACTTC. The encoded protein is CASALPRYEQYF.